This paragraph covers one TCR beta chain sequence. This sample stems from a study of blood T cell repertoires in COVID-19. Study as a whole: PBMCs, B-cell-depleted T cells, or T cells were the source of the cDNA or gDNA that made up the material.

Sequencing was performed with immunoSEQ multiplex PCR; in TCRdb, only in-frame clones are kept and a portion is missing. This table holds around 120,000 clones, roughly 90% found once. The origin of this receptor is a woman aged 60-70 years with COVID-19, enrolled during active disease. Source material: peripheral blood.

The CDR3 DNA sequence: TGTGCCAGCAGCTCACCGGGACTAGCGGGCGGTAATGAGCAGTTCTTC. It specifies CASSSPGLAGGNEQFF. The gene calls are TRBV11-2 and TRBJ2-1; 12 bases are shared with TRBD2. The CDR3 covers 16 residues. The V gene end was trimmed by 4 bases and the J gene end by 7 bases; junction bases not matched to a gene: 8. CDR1 is SGHAT and CDR2 is FQNNGV in the germline V gene.